This T cell receptor beta chain emerged from a study of shared clonotypes between healthy human individuals. The V gene end was trimmed by 6 bases and the J gene end by 7 bases; junction bases not matched to a gene: 8. Germline V gene sequence: CDR1 SNHLY, CDR2 FYNNEI. The CDR3 totals 13 residues. The table came from immunoSEQ multiplex PCR; TCRdb's copy has only in-frame clones and leaves some out. The repertoire holds more than 200,000 clones, with under 80% as singletons. The V and J genes are TRBV2 and TRBJ2-7, with TRBD1 matching 8 bases. This clonotype originated in a man aged 25-45 years in good health. Specimen: memory CD4+ T cells sorted from blood. The subset: CD45RA-negative fraction. CDR3 nucleotide sequence: TGTGCCAGCAGGCCTACAGGGGGAGGTGAGCAGTACTTC. This codes for CASRPTGGGEQYF.